This T cell receptor (beta chain) originates from a study of OX40 agonist ivuxolimab in advanced cancers. On the study more broadly: Six ivuxolimab dose levels, 0.01 to 10 mg/kg, were given intravenously every 2 weeks. Cancers in dose escalation were hepatocellular, melanoma, renal cell and head and neck. Overall study findings and caveats: Clonal expansion by week 6 occurred in CD4+ and CD8+ blood T cells (at 0.1 to 3.0 mg/kg). Certain nonresponders likewise exhibited a low normalized T-cell clonal expansion.

This CDR3 has 14 amino acids. V shed 2 bases and J shed 4 bases, with 11 bases lying between them. Germline values: CDR1 LNHDA, CDR2 SQIVND (reference sequence). Repertoires were generated with immunoSEQ multiplex PCR, while TCRdb's copy carries only in-frame clones and drops some. The sample records around 84,000 clones, more than 70% being singletons. Points on this clone: Its antigen is not known.

Source: CD4+ or CD8+ T cells sorted from blood, taken in a trial of the OX40 agonist ivuxolimab. The chain uses TRBV19 and TRBJ2-5, with D perhaps TRBD1 (5 bases). The receptor was isolated from an adult with an advanced solid tumor such as melanoma, head and neck, liver or kidney cancer. The CDR3 coding sequence is TGTGCCAGTAGTATACAGGGTGGTGGAGAGACCCAGTACTTC. This encodes CASSIQGGGETQYF.